This is a list of T cell receptor beta chains from one sample in a study of Graves' ophthalmopathy and Graves' hyperthyroidism. TCRdb re-analysed the multiplex PCR reads in MiXCR, keeping a single row per CDR3 protein. The sample consists of hundreds of thousands of distinct CDR3 sequences, just over 40% of them appearing once. The sequenced sample consisted of peripheral blood. The source of these receptors is an adult man with Graves' ophthalmopathy. Both conserved end residues are part of each CDR3. A D gene is named only where the DNA matches it firmly. A row's size may be missing; if present it is once, few, many or a size class.

TRBV25-1	NA	once	TRBJ2-1	TGTGCCAGCAGTTTAGGCGGGCCTCGGGGCTACAATGAGCAGTTCTTC	CASSLGGPRGYNEQFF
TRBV11-3	NA	few	TRBJ1-1	TGTGCCAGCAGCACCGGGACCACCAACACTGAAGCTCTCTTT	CASSTGTTNTEALF
TRBV6-2/TRBV6-3	NA	NA	TRBJ1-2	TGTGCCAGCAGTTACTCGAGGGAGGGAATCCACTATGGCTACACCTTC	CASSYSREGIHYGYTF
TRBV2	TRBD1	many	TRBJ2-5	TGTGCCAGCAGTGTTAACAGGGGGTACCAAGAGACCCAGTACTTC	CASSVNRGYQETQYF
TRBV7-3	NA	NA	TRBJ2-2	TGTGCCAGCAGCTCCGCTGGGGGGCGAACCGGGGAGCTGTTTTTT	CASSSAGGRTGELFF
TRBV3-1	NA	few	TRBJ1-2	TGTGCCAGCAGTCCACCTCGACAGCGCTATGGCTACACCTTC	CASSPPRQRYGYTF
TRBV12-3/TRBV12-4	NA	many	TRBJ1-5	TGTGCCAGCAGCCTACAGGGTTCCAATCAGCCCCAGCATTTT	CASSLQGSNQPQHF
TRBV14	NA	many	TRBJ1-3	TGTGCCAGCAGCCTCGCTTTTGGAAACACCATATATTTT	CASSLAFGNTIYF
TRBV7-3	TRBD1	NA	TRBJ1-3	TGTGCCAGCAGCTTACTCCAGACAGGGACATCTTTT	CASSLLQTGTSF
TRBV11-2	NA	NA	TRBJ2-3	TGTGCCAGCAGCTTAGATCTGCGGAATACGCAGTATTTT	CASSLDLRNTQYF
TRBV5-1	NA	many	TRBJ1-6	TGCGCCAGCAGGGATGGAGACGAGTCACCCCTCCACTTT	CASRDGDESPLHF
TRBV9	NA	NA	TRBJ2-3	TGTGCCAGCAGCTCATCCCCCGGGGGTAGCACAGATACGCAGTATTTT	CASSSSPGGSTDTQYF
TRBV11-2	NA	NA	TRBJ2-1	TGTGCCAGCAGCTTGAGGGGTGCTGAGCAGTTCTTC	CASSLRGAEQFF
TRBV6-6	NA	few	TRBJ1-4	TGTGCCAGCAGTATGGGGGCAGGTGATGAAAAACTGTTTTTT	CASSMGAGDEKLFF
TRBV9	NA	many	TRBJ1-1	TGTGCCAGCAGCGTAGGGAGGGACGGCTGGGGCACTGAAGCTTTCTTT	CASSVGRDGWGTEAFF
TRBV25-1	TRBD1	NA	TRBJ2-7	TGTGCTCCTCGAACCGGCAGGGGGTGGAAGGAGCAGTACTTC	CAPRTGRGWKEQYF
TRBV15	TRBD1	NA	TRBJ2-6	TGTGCCACCAGCAGCTCCGGACAGGGGGTTTCGGGGGCCAACGTCCTGACTTTC	CATSSSGQGVSGANVLTF
TRBV24-1	NA	few	TRBJ2-1	TGTGCCACCAGTGATTCGTACAATGAGCAGTTCTTC	CATSDSYNEQFF
TRBV3-1	NA	few	TRBJ1-2	TGTGCCAGCAGCCAAGAAGTGGGCTATGGCTACACCTTC	CASSQEVGYGYTF
TRBV29-1	NA	NA	TRBJ1-2	TGCAGCGTTGAAGTCGGGCCTTCTGGCTACACCTTC	CSVEVGPSGYTF
TRBV6-5	NA	few	TRBJ2-7	TGTGCCAGCGCCCTCCTCCCCGAGCGGTCCGAGCAGTACTTC	CASALLPERSEQYF
TRBV29-1	TRBD1	many	TRBJ1-2	TGCAGCGCCGGGGACAGGCAGCCCCTCTATGGCTACACCTTC	CSAGDRQPLYGYTF
TRBV29-1	NA	NA	TRBJ2-7	TGCAGCGTTCAAGGGGGCGAGCAGTACTTC	CSVQGGEQYF
TRBV25-1	NA	few	TRBJ2-3	TGTGCCAGCAGTGAAAACCACCAACCAGGAGCGGAGTCGGGAGATACGCAGTATTTT	CASSENHQPGAESGDTQYF
TRBV15	NA	NA	TRBJ1-4	TGTGCCACCAGCAGAGATCTGGGGACCGCAACTAAAGAAAAACTGTTTTTT	CATSRDLGTATKEKLFF
TRBV19	NA	many	TRBJ2-7	TGTGCCTCCTCCCCAGGGCAGTTTTCCGAGCAGTACTTC	CASSPGQFSEQYF
TRBV12-3/TRBV12-4	NA	NA	TRBJ1-1	TGTGCCAGCAGTTTACTTCCCCCAGGCGCCGAGAACACTGAAGCTTTCTTT	CASSLLPPGAENTEAFF
TRBV10-3	NA	NA	TRBJ2-1	TGTGCTATCAGTGGAGCACAGGAGAGGGCTGGTAATGAGCAGTTCTTC	CAISGAQERAGNEQFF
TRBV6-6	TRBD1	NA	TRBJ2-7	TGTGCCAGCAGCTCAGGGGGCAACGAGCAGTACTTC	CASSSGGNEQYF
TRBV5-8	TRBD1	NA	TRBJ1-2	TGTGCCAGCACCCACGCCGACAGGGCTTGGGGCTACACCTTC	CASTHADRAWGYTF